The 18 T cell receptor beta chains presented below share a single source sample, sequenced in a study of CD8 T cells in Susac syndrome. Reverse transcription of about 0.45 to 1 ug RNA used random hexamers. TCRdb called the immunoSEQ multiplex PCR reads again in MiXCR, with one record for every CDR3 protein. The sample includes 100,000 to 150,000 distinct CDR3 sequences, 90% to 95% of them seen just once. Sequences were obtained from CD4+ T cells from PBMCs. These receptors all come from a human donor in good health.

The rearrangement joins TRBV10-3 to TRBJ2-3; D may be TRBD1 or TRBD2 (5 bases each). This CDR3 has 18 amino acids. The V end was cut by 3 bases, the J end by 2 bases, with 21 bases between. Germline lookup yields CDR1 ENHRY and CDR2 SYGVKD. In DNA form, the CDR3 reads TGTGCCATCAGTGACCTCAACGGCCCGGGACCGCACACAGATACGCAGTATTTT. This encodes CAISDLNGPGPHTDTQYF.

V is TRBV2 and J is TRBJ2-2, with a weak D call TRBD1 (5 bases). V was trimmed by 7 bases and J by 5 bases, leaving 11 bases between them. This CDR3 spans 13 amino acids. Germline values: CDR1 SNHLY, CDR2 FYNNEI. Here the CDR3 reads CASTGSWTGELFF. The CDR3, as DNA: TGTGCCAGCACAGGGTCTTGGACCGGGGAGCTGTTTTTT.

The genes are TRBV7-9 and TRBJ2-3, with TRBD2 matching over 8 bases. The CDR3 is made up of 13 amino acids. Germline CDR1 and CDR2: SEHNR and FQNEAQ (reference sequence). J lost 4 bases, V lost 7 bases, and 4 bases had no gene match. The CDR3 loop reads CASTSGSPDTQYF. The CDR3 nucleotides read TGTGCCAGCACCAGCGGGAGCCCAGATACGCAGTATTTT. Full variable domain (missing parts from reference TRBV7-9 and TRBJ2-3): DTGVSQNPRHKITKRGQNVTFRCDPISEHNRLYWYRQTLGQGPEFLTYFQNEAQLEKSRLLSDRFSAERPKGSFSTLEIQRTEQGDSAMYLCASTSGSPDTQYFGPGTRLTVL.

The chain combines TRBV18 with TRBJ2-5; TRBD1 aligns across 8 bases. Germline V gene lookup returns CDR1 KGHSH and CDR2 LQKENI. This CDR3 comprises 15 residues. Germline trimming cut 4 bases from V and 0 bases from J; bases unmatched to any gene: 4. The CDR3 region is CASSRGQGYQETQYF. The CDR3 nucleotides read TGTGCCAGCTCACGAGGACAGGGCTACCAAGAGACCCAGTACTTC.

This clonotype was seen only once. The chain is built from TRBV6-5 and TRBJ2-1; weak D call: TRBD2 (5 bases). The germline gives CDR1 MNHEY, CDR2 SVGAGI. The CDR3 contains 12 residues. Trimming left V 5 bases short and J 13 bases short, with 15 bases between. DNA for the CDR3: TGTGCCAGCAGTGACTTATATGGGAGTCAGTTCTTC. It specifies CASSDLYGSQFF.

The V gene is TRBV20-1, the J gene TRBJ2-5, with TRBD2 matching 10 bases. Germline CDR1 is DFQATT and CDR2 is SNEGSKA (reference sequence). This CDR3 is 15 amino acids long. V lost 3 bases, J lost 3 bases, and 7 bases stayed unmatched. The CDR3 nucleotides are TGCAGTGCTAGTGGTCTAGCGGGAGTGGAAGAGACCCAGTACTTC. This sequence encodes CSASGLAGVEETQYF.

This clonotype was detected only once. The rearrangement uses TRBV15 and TRBJ2-7; 10 positions agree with TRBD2. V shed 8 bases and J 5 bases; nucleotides not matched to a gene: 12. CDR3 length: 15 amino acids. Germline assignment: CDR1 LNHNV and CDR2 YYDKDF (reference sequence). The CDR3 loop is CATSWRLAGVHEQYF. The CDR3 coding sequence is TGTGCCACCTCTTGGAGGCTAGCGGGAGTACACGAGCAGTACTTC. The entire variable domain, with the rest obtained from reference TRBV15 and TRBJ2-7, is as follows: DAMVIQNPRYQVTQFGKPVTLSCSQTLNHNVMYWYQQKSSQAPKLLFHYYDKDFNNEADTPDNFQSRRPNTSFCFLDIRSPGLGDTAMYLCATSWRLAGVHEQYFGPGTRLTVT.

This chain connects TRBV7-2 to TRBJ1-2; D remains ambiguous. Germline CDR1 is SGHTA and CDR2 is FQGNSA. V lost 5 bases, J lost 5 bases, and 9 bases lay in between. The CDR3 is 12 amino acids. CDR3 coding DNA: TGTGCCAGCAGCCCAGGCGGATATGGCTACACCTTC. This translates into CASSPGGYGYTF. Using reference TRBV7-2 and TRBJ1-2 for the parts outside the CDR3, the full variable domain is GAGVSQSPSNKVTEKGKDVELRCDPISGHTALYWYRQSLGQGLEFLIYFQGNSAPDKSGLPSDRFSAERTGGSVSTLTIQRTQQEDSAVYLCASSPGGYGYTFGSGTRLTVV.

This clonotype appeared a few times. The chain combines TRBV2 with TRBJ1-1, with D hard to call. Looked up from germline, CDR1 is SNHLY and CDR2 is FYNNEI. The CDR3 is 13 residues long. V was cut by 5 bases and J by 1 base, with 8 bases left in between. The CDR3 nucleotides read TGTGCCAGCAGTTTCAGACAGAACACTGAAGCTTTCTTT. Its translation is CASSFRQNTEAFF.

V usage is TRBV5-4 and J usage is TRBJ2-5, with 13 bases lining up with TRBD2. Germline V gene lookup returns CDR1 SGHNT and CDR2 YYREEE (reference sequence). CDR3 length: 18 amino acids. Unmatched junction bases numbered 12, after V lost 3 bases and J lost 4 bases. This CDR3 is CASSSLASGLAGRETQYF. Here the CDR3 DNA reads TGTGCCAGCAGCTCGCTCGCCTCGGGACTAGCGGGAAGAGAGACCCAGTACTTC.

This chain links TRBV5-1 with TRBJ2-5; D unresolved. Trimming removed 0 bases from V and 4 bases from J, with 10 bases in between. Germline V gene data show CDR1 as SGHRS and CDR2 as YFSETQ. The CDR3 is made up of 14 amino acids. The CDR3 sequence is CASSLVPDAETQYF. The CDR3 nucleotides read TGCGCCAGCAGCTTGGTTCCGGACGCAGAGACCCAGTACTTC. Full variable domain (missing parts from reference TRBV5-1 and TRBJ2-5): KAGVTQTPRYLIKTRGQQVTLSCSPISGHRSVSWYQQTPGQGLQFLFEYFSETQRNKGNFPGRFSGRQFSNSRSEMNVSTLELGDSALYLCASSLVPDAETQYFGPGTRLLVL.

The chain links TRBV7-2 to TRBJ1-5; D remains unclear. The V and J ends lost 1 base and 3 bases respectively, with 10 bases between them. This CDR3 has 15 residues. Germline V lookup: CDR1 SGHTA, CDR2 FQGNSA. The CDR3 coding sequence is TGTGCCAGCAGCTTAGGTCACCAGATCAATCAGCCCCAGCATTTT. Its protein product is CASSLGHQINQPQHF.

The chain employs TRBV3-1 and TRBJ1-2; D remains unclear. V lost 4 bases, J lost 3 bases, and 15 bases lay in between. The CDR3 contains 15 residues. Germline V gene data show CDR1 as LGHDT and CDR2 as YNNKEL (reference sequence). DNA of the CDR3: TGTGCCAGCAGCCCCACCTGGAGGGCTGACTATGGCTACACCTTC. It is translated as CASSPTWRADYGYTF.

The chain uses TRBV6-1 and TRBJ2-5; 8 positions agree with TRBD2. The CDR3 consists of 15 residues. Germline loops: CDR1 MNHNS, CDR2 SASEGT. J lost 5 bases, V lost 2 bases, and 7 bases had no gene match. The chain's CDR3 is CASSEWGREGETQYF. DNA for the CDR3: TGTGCCAGCAGTGAATGGGGTCGGGAGGGGGAGACCCAGTACTTC.

The V and J genes are TRBV19 and TRBJ1-5, with D possibly matching TRBD1 (5 bases). This CDR3 region has 17 residues. The germline CDR1 and CDR2 sequences are LNHDA and SQIVND (reference sequence). Trimming removed 8 bases from V and 0 bases from J, with 20 bases in between. CDR3 DNA: TGTGCCAGTGCTCGATTGGGGGACCGCAATAGCAATCAGCCCCAGCATTTT. Protein product: CASARLGDRNSNQPQHF.

This chain links TRBV3-1 with TRBJ1-2; perhaps TRBD1 as D (6 bases). CDR3 length equals 14 residues. Per germline, CDR1 LGHDT and CDR2 YNNKEL (reference sequence). The germline V and J ends were trimmed by 3 bases and 3 bases, with 11 bases remaining between them. CDR3 sequence reads: CASSQEGGDYGYTF. The CDR3 nucleotides read TGTGCCAGCAGCCAGGAAGGGGGGGACTATGGCTACACCTTC. Full variable domain (missing parts from reference TRBV3-1 and TRBJ1-2): DTAVSQTPKYLVTQMGNDKSIKCEQNLGHDTMYWYKQDSKKFLKIMFSYNNKELIINETVPNRFSPKSPDKAHLNLHINSLELGDSAVYFCASSQEGGDYGYTFGSGTRLTVV.

The rearrangement links TRBV2 to TRBJ1-1; D gene ambiguous. From germline, CDR1 is SNHLY and CDR2 FYNNEI. The CDR3 consists of 14 residues. Trimming pared 7 bases from V and 0 bases from J, leaving 12 bases between. The CDR3 coding sequence is TGTGCCAGCACCCGTTTAGCGGTGAACACTGAAGCTTTCTTT. It encodes CASTRLAVNTEAFF.

The rearrangement links TRBV20-1 to TRBJ1-2; D is ambiguous. Looked up from germline, CDR1 is DFQATT and CDR2 is SNEGSKA (reference sequence). Trimming took off 0 bases at V and 7 bases at J, with 18 bases between the two ends. The CDR3 length is 15 residues. This CDR3 reads CSAREGSSSNRGYTF. The CDR3 bases are TGCAGTGCTAGAGAGGGGTCGAGTTCCAATCGTGGCTACACCTTC.